This entry is about one T cell receptor beta chain. It has no known antigen specificity. No per-base quality is available; no much larger clone lies one base away. The immunoSEQ Assay, a bias-controlled multiplex PCR, was used to amplify TCRbeta CDR3 regions from genomic DNA. Turning to the authors' computational methods: Within the assay, amplification of reference gene primers was used to estimate how many nucleated cells each sample contained. To quantify the absolute abundance of each unique TCRbeta CDR3 rearrangement, sequence reads were collapsed and filtered. For each sample, productive Simpson clonality was calculated as the square root of Simpson's diversity index over productive rearrangements. Held by TCRdb, this immuneACCESS table contains in-frame sequences only and omits some clones. Under half of the omission traces to an unresolved V gene where checked; the cause of the rest is unknown. That table furnishes V, J and clone size, whereas the DNA furnished D and trimming. The sample table contains nearly 95,000 clones; only one count was recorded for 90% of them. Clones ranked in the top ten supply approximately 1.6% of the sample.

This entry comes from a study of blood T cell repertoires in COVID-19 (dated by TCRdb to the early 2020s). Background on the whole study: Collaborator samples came from the United States, Italy and Spain and covered acute and convalescent phases of COVID-19. The prospective study material was composed of cDNA or gDNA derived from T cells, B-cell-depleted T cells, or PBMCs. Deeply sampled blood TCRbeta repertoires from subjects exposed to, actively infected with, or recovered from COVID-19 were included in the dataset. The repertoires were released in a freely available public database intended as a resource for research on the immune response to SARS-CoV-2. Samples were obtained from the ongoing ImmuneRACE study (first 160 participants) and from about 1,300 subjects provided by 6 global collaborators. Nearly every sample came with metadata listing a de-identified subject ID, COVID-19 status, age in years and sex. Where HLA class I and class II types were available, the types were taken from metadata supplied by the sample provider, not from assay-based typing. Beyond this particular receptor, the publication reports: How much clinical and demographic metadata was included differed by source and by participant, and the metadata was provided uncurated.

Trimming takes 4 bases from V and 0 bases from J, and the germline ends sit 12 bases apart. From cysteine to phenylalanine, the CDR3 is 15 amino acids long. The entry retains the CDR3 DNA only, 45 bases that are in frame from base 1. CDR1 is given as LGHDT and CDR2 as YNNKEL, both from the germline V gene (reference sequence). Each collaborating institution followed its own protocols to collect whole blood in K2EDTA tubes. For TCRbeta analysis, collaborator samples were shipped as frozen whole blood, as isolated PBMCs, or as DNA extracted from either sample type. Recombination connected TRBV3-1 (or the pseudogene TRBV3-2) to TRBJ2-5; TRBD1 could be the D gene, as 5 bases match. The sequenced material came from peripheral blood. This TCR was sampled from a human donor with active COVID-19. The donor label of this sample is uncertain. The bases are TGTGCCAGCAGCCCGGACCAGGGTGACCAAGAGACCCAGTACTTC. It translates to CASSPDQGDQETQYF.